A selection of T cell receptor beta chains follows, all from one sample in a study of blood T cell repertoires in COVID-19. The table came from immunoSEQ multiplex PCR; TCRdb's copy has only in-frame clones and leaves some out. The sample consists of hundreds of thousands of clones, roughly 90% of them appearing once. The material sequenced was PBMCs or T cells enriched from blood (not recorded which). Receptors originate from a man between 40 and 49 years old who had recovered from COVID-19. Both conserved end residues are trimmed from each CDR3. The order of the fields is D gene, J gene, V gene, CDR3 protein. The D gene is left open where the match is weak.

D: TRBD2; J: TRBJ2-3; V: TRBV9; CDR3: ASSVLAGEGRGSTDTQY
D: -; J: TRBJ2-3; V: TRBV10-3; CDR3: AISENEQGFGDTQY
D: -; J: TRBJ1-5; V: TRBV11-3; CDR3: ASSLTRDQPQH
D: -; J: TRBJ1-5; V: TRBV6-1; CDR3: ASSEKTGLRDQPQH
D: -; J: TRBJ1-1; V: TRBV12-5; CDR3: ASGLVRENTEAF
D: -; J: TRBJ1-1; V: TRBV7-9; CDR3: ASSLAGVNTEAF
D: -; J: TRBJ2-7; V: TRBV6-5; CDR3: ASILFRLRSYEQY
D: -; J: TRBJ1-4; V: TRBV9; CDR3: ASSANEKLF
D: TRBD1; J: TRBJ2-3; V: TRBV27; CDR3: ASRTGAVDTQY
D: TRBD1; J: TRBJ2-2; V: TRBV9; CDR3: ASSVVWTGFTQVTGELF
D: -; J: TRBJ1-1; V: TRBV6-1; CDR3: ASSEHRDTEAF
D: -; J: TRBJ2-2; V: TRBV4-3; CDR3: ASSQESPMNTGELF
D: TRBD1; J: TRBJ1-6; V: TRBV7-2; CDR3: ASSFTGQGNSPLH
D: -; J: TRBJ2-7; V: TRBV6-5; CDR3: ASIRDTYEQY
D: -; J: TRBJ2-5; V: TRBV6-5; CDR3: ASRSPGSRWETQY
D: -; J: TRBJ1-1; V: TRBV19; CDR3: ASSRDFPNEAF
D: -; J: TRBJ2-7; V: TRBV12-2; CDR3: ASRLGRLAGASYEQY
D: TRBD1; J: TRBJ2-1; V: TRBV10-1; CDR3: ALKGQGTYNEQF
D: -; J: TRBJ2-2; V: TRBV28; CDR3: ASSLLWRGTGELF
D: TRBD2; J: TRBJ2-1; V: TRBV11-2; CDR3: ASSSLAGEVYNEQF
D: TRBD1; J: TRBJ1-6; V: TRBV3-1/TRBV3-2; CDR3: ASSRRTGWGPNGSPLH
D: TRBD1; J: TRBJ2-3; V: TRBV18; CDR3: ASSPPGQVTDTQY
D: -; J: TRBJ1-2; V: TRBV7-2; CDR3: ASSLPSGGGGYT
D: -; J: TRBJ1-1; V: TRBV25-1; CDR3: ASSEYRGGDTEAF
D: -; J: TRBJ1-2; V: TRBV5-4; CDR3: ASSYDRSGGYT
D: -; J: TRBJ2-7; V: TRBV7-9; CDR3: ASSRTRSTQY
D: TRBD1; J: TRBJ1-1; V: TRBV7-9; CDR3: ASSPRQGMNTEAF
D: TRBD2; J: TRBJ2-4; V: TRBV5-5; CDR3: ASSFLAGVGGKNIQY
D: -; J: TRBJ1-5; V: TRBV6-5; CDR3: ASSYSRGYSNQPQH
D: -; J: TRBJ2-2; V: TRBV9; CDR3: ASSVYRVPGELF
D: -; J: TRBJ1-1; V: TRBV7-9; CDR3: ASSFPPGVLNTEAF
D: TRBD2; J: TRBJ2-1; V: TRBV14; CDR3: ASTAGVAWNEQF
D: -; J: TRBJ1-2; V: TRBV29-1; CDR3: SVAVGGYGYT
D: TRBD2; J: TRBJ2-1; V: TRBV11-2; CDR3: ASSLLAGVRDEQF
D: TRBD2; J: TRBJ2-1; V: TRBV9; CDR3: ASSVAGEGGNEQF
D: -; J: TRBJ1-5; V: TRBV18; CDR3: ASSPQRQDSNQPQH
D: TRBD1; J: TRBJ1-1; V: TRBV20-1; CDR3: SASARGTGNTEAF
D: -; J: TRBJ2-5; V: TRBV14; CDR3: ASSPEAHTRETQY
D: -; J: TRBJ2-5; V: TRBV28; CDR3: ASSFTGFKETQY
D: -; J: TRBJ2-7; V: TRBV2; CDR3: ASSVVYEQY
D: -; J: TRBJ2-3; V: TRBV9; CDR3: ASTRQAGEPTDTQY
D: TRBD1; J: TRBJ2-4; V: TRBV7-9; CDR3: ASSSHRGPGKNIQY
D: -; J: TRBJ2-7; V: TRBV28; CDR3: ASTPLGTSSYEQY
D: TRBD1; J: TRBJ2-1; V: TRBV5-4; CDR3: ASSPQQGAYEQF
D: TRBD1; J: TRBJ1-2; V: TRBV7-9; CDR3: ASSPTGESYGYT
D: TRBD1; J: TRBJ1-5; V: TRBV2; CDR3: ASSKRPDRANNQPQH
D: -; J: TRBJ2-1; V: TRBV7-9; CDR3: ASSLVRNNEQF
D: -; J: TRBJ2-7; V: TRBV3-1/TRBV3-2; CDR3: ASSQLGTPCDYEQY
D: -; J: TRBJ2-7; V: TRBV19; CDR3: ASSIEEGRGPYEQY
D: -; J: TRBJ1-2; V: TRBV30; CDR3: AWSVLLRYGYT
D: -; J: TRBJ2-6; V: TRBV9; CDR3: ASIRDGANVLT
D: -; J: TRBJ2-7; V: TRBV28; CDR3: ASSSRARGTYEQY
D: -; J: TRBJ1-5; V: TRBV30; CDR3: AHGQNSNQPQH
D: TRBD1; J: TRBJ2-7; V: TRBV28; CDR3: ASSLPRQGVNEQY
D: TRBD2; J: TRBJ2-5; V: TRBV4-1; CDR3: ASSQVAGVETQY
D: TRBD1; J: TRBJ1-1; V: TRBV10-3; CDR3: AIRPGTGVDSEAF
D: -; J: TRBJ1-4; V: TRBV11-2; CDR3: ASSEEGGSGSNEKLF
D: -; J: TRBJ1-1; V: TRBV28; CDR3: ASRTDMNTEAF
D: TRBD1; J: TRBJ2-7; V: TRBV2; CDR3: ASSQNRDRAFSYEQY